This is a list of T cell receptor beta chains from one sample in a study of shared clonotypes between healthy human individuals. Libraries were prepared by immunoSEQ multiplex PCR; TCRdb keeps only in-frame clonotypes and omits some of them. Of a few million clones in the sample, 85% to 95% were seen once. Sequences were obtained from naive CD4+ T cells from PBMCs. These receptors originate from a man younger than 35 in good health. Some clones in this sample may be carry-over from other donors' samples. Each CDR3 is given with its conserved first and last residue. Each record gives: V gene, J gene, clone size, D gene, CDR3 DNA, CDR3 protein. D genes are given only for firm matches. Clone size is not always given. Where it is, it says once, few, many or a class for expanded clones.

TRBV27	TRBJ2-1	NA	TRBD2	TGTGCCAGCAGTTTATTTAGCGGGAGGGCCGGGGAGTTCTTC	CASSLFSGRAGEFF
TRBV6-6	TRBJ1-1	NA	NA	TGTGCCAGCAGTTCCGGGATTGCAGCAGAAGCTTTCTTT	CASSSGIAAEAFF
TRBV5-1	TRBJ2-7	NA	TRBD1	TGCGCCAGCAGCTACCGACAGGGAAGCTCCTACGAGCAGTACTTC	CASSYRQGSSYEQYF
TRBV7-2	TRBJ2-7	once	TRBD2	TGTGCCAGCAGCTTAGCGCTGACTAGCGGGTACGAGCAGTACTTC	CASSLALTSGYEQYF
TRBV9	TRBJ2-7	NA	NA	TGTGCCAGCAGCGCGAGGGGGGTCCCGGACCCCGTCGAGCAGTACTTC	CASSARGVPDPVEQYF
TRBV5-1	TRBJ2-5	once	NA	TGCGCCAGCAGCTTCAGGGGTATGGAGACCCAGTACTTC	CASSFRGMETQYF
TRBV18	TRBJ1-5	NA	NA	TGTGCCAGCTCGGGGGTTGGGCAGCCCCAGCATTTT	CASSGVGQPQHF
TRBV2	TRBJ1-5	NA	TRBD1	TGTGCCAGCAGCCGGGACAGAAGCAATCAGCCCCAGCATTTT	CASSRDRSNQPQHF
TRBV6-1	TRBJ2-7	NA	TRBD2	TGTGCCAGCAGTGAAGCGCAAGCGGGGGGCTACGAGCAGTACTTC	CASSEAQAGGYEQYF
TRBV5-4	TRBJ2-5	NA	NA	TGTGCCAGCAGCGGGACTCTACAAGAGACCCAGTACTTC	CASSGTLQETQYF
TRBV5-1	TRBJ2-5	NA	NA	TGCGCCAGCAGTGGGGGCGGAGGACAAGAGACCCAGTACTTC	CASSGGGGQETQYF
TRBV6-1	TRBJ2-7	NA	NA	TGTGCCAGCAGTGCCCACTCCGCCCCGGGGGTCGGCGAGCAGTACTTC	CASSAHSAPGVGEQYF
TRBV9	TRBJ2-7	NA	NA	TGTGCCAGCAGCGCCGGGCCAGGAAGCGAGCAGTACTTC	CASSAGPGSEQYF
TRBV6-5	TRBJ1-3	NA	TRBD1	TGTGCCAGCAAACTTCAGGGGGCGTCTGGAAACACCATATATTTT	CASKLQGASGNTIYF
TRBV15	TRBJ2-2	NA	NA	TGTGCCACCAGCAGGTTGCCTGGGTGGGACACCGGGGAGCTGTTTTTT	CATSRLPGWDTGELFF
TRBV6-4	TRBJ2-7	NA	TRBD2	TGTGCCAGCAGTGACGCCCTAGCGGGAACCCTTTGGTATTACGAGCAGTACTTC	CASSDALAGTLWYYEQYF
TRBV5-1	TRBJ2-2	NA	NA	TGCGCCAGCAGTCCCCACCTTAACACCGGGGAGCTGTTTTTT	CASSPHLNTGELFF
TRBV30	TRBJ2-7	NA	TRBD2	TGTGCCTGGAGTGCCGCGGCTAGCGGGTACCGCGAGCAGTACTTC	CAWSAAASGYREQYF
TRBV19	TRBJ2-1	NA	TRBD2	TGTGCCAGTAGTATAGTAGGGACTAGCGGATACTACAATGAGCAGTTCTTC	CASSIVGTSGYYNEQFF
TRBV28	TRBJ2-1	NA	TRBD1	TGTGCCAGCAGACTCCGGGACAGGGGATACAATGAGCAGTTCTTC	CASRLRDRGYNEQFF
TRBV7-3	TRBJ2-4	few	NA	TGTGCCAGCAGCTTAATTGCAGGCGATGGGCCTCAGTACTTC	CASSLIAGDGPQYF
TRBV11-2	TRBJ2-7	NA	NA	TGTGCCAGCACCACGTGGGGCAGGACCCCCTACGAGCAGTACTTC	CASTTWGRTPYEQYF
TRBV6-7	TRBJ2-7	NA	TRBD2	TGTGCCAGCAAGCGGGGGCGAAAACACTACGAGCAGTACTTC	CASKRGRKHYEQYF
TRBV5-4	TRBJ1-4	NA	NA	TGTGCCAGCAGCTTGGTTCCAGGGTCAACTAATGAAAAACTGTTTTTT	CASSLVPGSTNEKLFF
TRBV4-1	TRBJ1-3	NA	NA	TGCGCCAGCAGCCTCCTCAGGGAAATTGGCCCCAACACCATATATTTT	CASSLLREIGPNTIYF
TRBV6-5	TRBJ2-5	NA	TRBD2	TGTGCCAGCAGTAGGACTAGGGCCGAGACCCAGTACTTC	CASSRTRAETQYF
TRBV18	TRBJ1-2	NA	NA	TGTGCCAGCTCACCCGAGGTCGGCAGGTCACTGTATGGCTACACCTTC	CASSPEVGRSLYGYTF
TRBV2	TRBJ2-7	NA	TRBD1	TGTGCCAGCAGTGACCAGGGGGCTTCGTACGAGCAGTACTTC	CASSDQGASYEQYF
TRBV7-9	TRBJ2-3	NA	NA	TGTGCCAGCAGCTTAAGATCCAGAGATACGCAGTATTTT	CASSLRSRDTQYF
TRBV7-9	TRBJ2-6	NA	TRBD1	TGTGCCAGCAGCTTAGAGGGGGCGCCTGGGGCCAACGTCCTGACTTTC	CASSLEGAPGANVLTF
TRBV4-2	TRBJ2-3	NA	TRBD2	TGTGCCAGCAGCCAAATTCCGAGCGGGGAGGGTAGAGATACGCAGTATTTT	CASSQIPSGEGRDTQYF
TRBV6-1	TRBJ2-7	NA	NA	TGTGCCAGCAGTTTTTCAGGGGACTCCTACGAGCAGTACTTC	CASSFSGDSYEQYF
TRBV28	TRBJ2-2	NA	NA	TGTGCCAGCAGTCACGAATTCAACACCGGGGAGCTGTTTTTT	CASSHEFNTGELFF
TRBV28	TRBJ2-3	NA	TRBD2	TGTGCCAGCAGGCCGACTAGCGGGAGGAGGACAGATACGCAGTATTTT	CASRPTSGRRTDTQYF
TRBV19	TRBJ2-5	NA	TRBD1	TGTGCCAGTAGTGGACTGGGACAGGGGCAAGAGACCCAGTACTTC	CASSGLGQGQETQYF
TRBV5-4	TRBJ1-4	NA	TRBD1	TGTGCCAGCACCCGACAGGGCGCAACTAATGAAAAACTGTTTTTT	CASTRQGATNEKLFF
TRBV28	TRBJ1-1	NA	NA	TGTGCCAGCAGTTTCGGGGACCGGGGCAGGGGAAGCACTGAAGCTTTCTTT	CASSFGDRGRGSTEAFF
TRBV14	TRBJ2-1	NA	NA	TGTGCCAGCAGCCAACTTCGACAGAGCTCCTACAATGAGCAGTTCTTC	CASSQLRQSSYNEQFF
TRBV18	TRBJ1-2	NA	TRBD1	TGTGCCAGCTCACCACGGGCAGGGGGCGAGTATGGCTACACCTTC	CASSPRAGGEYGYTF
TRBV27	TRBJ2-7	NA	TRBD2	TGTGCCAGCAGCAGACTAGCGGGGACCTACGAGCAGTACTTC	CASSRLAGTYEQYF
TRBV10-3	TRBJ1-5	NA	TRBD1	TGTGCCATCAGTGAGAGTACTACAGGGGTACAGCCCCAGCATTTT	CAISESTTGVQPQHF
TRBV19	TRBJ2-2	once	NA	TGTGCCAGTACACGGCCCACCGGGGAGCTGTTTTTT	CASTRPTGELFF
TRBV7-9	TRBJ1-4	NA	TRBD1	TGTGCCAGCAGCTTAGAAGGACAGGGGGCGAAACTGTTTTTT	CASSLEGQGAKLFF
TRBV7-6	TRBJ2-1	NA	NA	TGTGCCAGCAGCTTAGGGCATAATTACAATGAGCAGTTCTTC	CASSLGHNYNEQFF
TRBV4-1	TRBJ1-5	few	TRBD1	TGCGCCAGCAGTAGACAGGGGGATCAGCCCCAGCATTTT	CASSRQGDQPQHF
TRBV29-1	TRBJ2-7	NA	NA	TGCAGCGTTCATCTTCCGGGACGCAACGAGCAGTACTTC	CSVHLPGRNEQYF
TRBV11-3	TRBJ1-5	NA	NA	TGTGCCAGCAGCCCTCACAGGAACCGGTGGATTGGGCTGGGTACTCCGCATTTT	CASSPHRNRWIGLGTPHF
TRBV4-2	TRBJ2-5	NA	NA	TGTGCCAGCAGCCAGGGGAGAGGAGAGACCCAGTACTTC	CASSQGRGETQYF